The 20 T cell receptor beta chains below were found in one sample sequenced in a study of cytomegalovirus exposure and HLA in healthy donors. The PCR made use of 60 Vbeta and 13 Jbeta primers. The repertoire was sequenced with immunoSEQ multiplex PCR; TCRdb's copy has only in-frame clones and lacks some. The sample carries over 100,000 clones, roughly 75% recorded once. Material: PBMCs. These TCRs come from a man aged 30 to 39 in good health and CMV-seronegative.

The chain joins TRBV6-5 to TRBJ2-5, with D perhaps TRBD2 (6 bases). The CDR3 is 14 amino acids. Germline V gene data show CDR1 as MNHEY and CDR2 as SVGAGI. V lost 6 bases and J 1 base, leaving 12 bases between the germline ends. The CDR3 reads CASRKGLVQETQYF. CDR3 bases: TGTGCCAGCAGGAAGGGACTCGTCCAAGAGACCCAGTACTTC.

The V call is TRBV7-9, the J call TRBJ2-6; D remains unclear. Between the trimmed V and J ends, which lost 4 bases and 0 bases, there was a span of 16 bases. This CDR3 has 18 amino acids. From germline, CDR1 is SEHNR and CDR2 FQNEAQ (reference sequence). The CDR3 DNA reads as TGTGCCAGCAGCTACCGACCCCATTCGGGCTCTGGGGCCAACGTCCTGACTTTC. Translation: CASSYRPHSGSGANVLTF.

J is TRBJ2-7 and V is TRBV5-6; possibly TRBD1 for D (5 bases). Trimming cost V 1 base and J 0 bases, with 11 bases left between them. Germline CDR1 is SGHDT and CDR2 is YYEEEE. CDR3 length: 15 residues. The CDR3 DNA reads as TGTGCCAGCAGCTTGAGGGGCCCCGGCTCCTACGAGCAGTACTTC. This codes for CASSLRGPGSYEQYF.

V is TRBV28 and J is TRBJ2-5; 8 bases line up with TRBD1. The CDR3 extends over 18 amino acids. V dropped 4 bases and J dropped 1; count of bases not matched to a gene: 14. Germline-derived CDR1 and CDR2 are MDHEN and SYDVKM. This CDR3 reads CASSSGQGGSPPQETQYF. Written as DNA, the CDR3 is TGTGCCAGCAGTTCAGGACAGGGCGGGTCACCACCCCAAGAGACCCAGTACTTC. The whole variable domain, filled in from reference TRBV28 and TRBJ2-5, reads DVKVTQSSRYLVKRTGEKVFLECVQDMDHENMFWYRQDPGLGLRLIYFSYDVKMKEKGDIPEGYSVSREKKERFSLILESASTNQTSMYLCASSSGQGGSPPQETQYFGPGTRLLVL.

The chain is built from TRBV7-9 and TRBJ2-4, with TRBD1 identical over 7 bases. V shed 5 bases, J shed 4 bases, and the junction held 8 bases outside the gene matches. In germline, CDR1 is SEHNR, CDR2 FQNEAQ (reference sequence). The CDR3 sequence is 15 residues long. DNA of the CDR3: TGTGCCAGCAGCCCGTTGACAGGGCTTAAAAACATTCAGTACTTC. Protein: CASSPLTGLKNIQYF.

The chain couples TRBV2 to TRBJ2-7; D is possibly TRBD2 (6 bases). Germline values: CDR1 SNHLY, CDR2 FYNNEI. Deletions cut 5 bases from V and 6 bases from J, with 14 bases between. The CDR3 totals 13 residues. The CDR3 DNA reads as TGTGCCAGCAGTCCGGGACTGGGTTTCGAGCAGTACTTC. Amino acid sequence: CASSPGLGFEQYF.

CDR3 DNA sequence: TGTGCCAGCGGGAAACTTCCGGGACAGGGTAACTATGGCTACACCTTC. Residues: CASGKLPGQGNYGYTF. The chain recombines TRBV6-6 with TRBJ1-2, with 9 bases that match TRBD1. V shed 8 bases and J 1 base; nucleotides not matched to a gene: 11. Germline values: CDR1 MNHNY, CDR2 SVGAGI (reference sequence). This CDR3 is 16 amino acids long.

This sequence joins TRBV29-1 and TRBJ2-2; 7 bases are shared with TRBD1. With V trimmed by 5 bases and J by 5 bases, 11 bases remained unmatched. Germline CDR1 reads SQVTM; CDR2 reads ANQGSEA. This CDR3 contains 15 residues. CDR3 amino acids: CSVSQSTGWTGELFF. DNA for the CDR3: TGCAGCGTTTCTCAATCGACAGGGTGGACCGGGGAGCTGTTTTTT.

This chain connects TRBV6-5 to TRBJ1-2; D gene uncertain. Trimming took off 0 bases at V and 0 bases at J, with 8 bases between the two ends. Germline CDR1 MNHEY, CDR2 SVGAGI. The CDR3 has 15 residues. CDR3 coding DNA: TGTGCCAGCAGTTACTCTGAGGCAGCTAACTATGGCTACACCTTC. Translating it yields CASSYSEAANYGYTF.

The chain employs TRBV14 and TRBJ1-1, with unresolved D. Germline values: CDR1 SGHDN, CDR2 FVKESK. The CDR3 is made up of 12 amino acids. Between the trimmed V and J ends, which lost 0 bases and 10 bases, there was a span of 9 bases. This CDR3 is CASSQDRTVAFF. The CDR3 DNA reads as TGTGCCAGCAGCCAAGATCGAACAGTAGCTTTCTTT.

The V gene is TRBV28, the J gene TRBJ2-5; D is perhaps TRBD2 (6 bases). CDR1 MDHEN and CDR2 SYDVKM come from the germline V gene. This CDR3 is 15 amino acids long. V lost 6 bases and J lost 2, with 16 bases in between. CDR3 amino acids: CASRNAGGVQETQYF. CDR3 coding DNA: TGTGCCAGCAGGAACGCCGGCGGGGTACAAGAGACCCAGTACTTC.

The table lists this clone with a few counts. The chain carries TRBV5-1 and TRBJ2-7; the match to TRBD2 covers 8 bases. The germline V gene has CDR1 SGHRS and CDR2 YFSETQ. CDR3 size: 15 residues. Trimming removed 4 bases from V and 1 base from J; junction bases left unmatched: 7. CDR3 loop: CASSIREGQSYEQYF. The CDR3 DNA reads TGCGCCAGCAGCATCCGGGAGGGCCAGTCCTACGAGCAGTACTTC.

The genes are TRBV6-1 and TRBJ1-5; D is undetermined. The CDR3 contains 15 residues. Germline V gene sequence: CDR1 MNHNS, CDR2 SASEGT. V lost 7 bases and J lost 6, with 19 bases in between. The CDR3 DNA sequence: TGTGCCAGCAAGGTTTCCCCCAACGGGATTCAGCCCCAGCATTTT. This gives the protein CASKVSPNGIQPQHF.

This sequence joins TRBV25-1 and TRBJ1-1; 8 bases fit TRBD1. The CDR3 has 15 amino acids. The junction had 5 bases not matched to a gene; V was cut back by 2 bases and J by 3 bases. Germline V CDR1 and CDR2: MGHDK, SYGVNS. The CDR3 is CASSEPGGSDTEAFF. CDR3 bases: TGTGCCAGCAGTGAACCAGGGGGCTCGGACACTGAAGCTTTCTTT.

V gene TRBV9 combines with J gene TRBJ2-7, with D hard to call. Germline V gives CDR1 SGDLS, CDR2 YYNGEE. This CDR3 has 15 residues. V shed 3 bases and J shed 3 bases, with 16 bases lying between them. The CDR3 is CASSAASSAGYEQYF. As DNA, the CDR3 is TGTGCCAGCAGCGCGGCTTCCTCGGCAGGCTACGAGCAGTACTTC. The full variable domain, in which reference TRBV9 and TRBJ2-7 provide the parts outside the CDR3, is DSGVTQTPKHLITATGQRVTLRCSPRSGDLSVYWYQQSLDQGLQFLIQYYNGEERAKGNILERFSAQQFPDLHSELNLSSLELGDSALYFCASSAASSAGYEQYFGPGTRLTVT.

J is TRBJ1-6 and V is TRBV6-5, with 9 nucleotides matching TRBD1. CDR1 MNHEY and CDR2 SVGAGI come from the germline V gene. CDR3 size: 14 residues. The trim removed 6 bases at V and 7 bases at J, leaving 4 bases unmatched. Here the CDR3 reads CASSSGQGNSPLHF. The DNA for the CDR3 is TGTGCCAGCAGCTCGGGACAGGGCAATTCACCCCTCCACTTT.

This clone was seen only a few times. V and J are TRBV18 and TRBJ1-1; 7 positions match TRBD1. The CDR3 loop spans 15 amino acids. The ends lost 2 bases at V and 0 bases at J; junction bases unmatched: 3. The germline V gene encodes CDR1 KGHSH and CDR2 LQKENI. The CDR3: CASSPRGPLNTEAFF. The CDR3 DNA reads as TGTGCCAGCTCACCAAGGGGGCCGCTGAACACTGAAGCTTTCTTT.

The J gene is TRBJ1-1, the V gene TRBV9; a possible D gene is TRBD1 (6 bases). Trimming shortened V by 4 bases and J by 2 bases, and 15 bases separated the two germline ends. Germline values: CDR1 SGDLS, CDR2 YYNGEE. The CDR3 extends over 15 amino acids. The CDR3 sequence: CASSLGTNRNTEAFF. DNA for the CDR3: TGTGCCAGCAGCTTGGGGACAAATCGTAACACTGAAGCTTTCTTT.

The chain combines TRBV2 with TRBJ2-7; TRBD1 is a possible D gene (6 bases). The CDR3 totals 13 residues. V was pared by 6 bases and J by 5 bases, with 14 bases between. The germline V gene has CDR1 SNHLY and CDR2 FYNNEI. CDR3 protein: CASRLYTGNEQYF. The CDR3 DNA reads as TGTGCCAGCAGGTTATATACAGGGAACGAGCAGTACTTC.

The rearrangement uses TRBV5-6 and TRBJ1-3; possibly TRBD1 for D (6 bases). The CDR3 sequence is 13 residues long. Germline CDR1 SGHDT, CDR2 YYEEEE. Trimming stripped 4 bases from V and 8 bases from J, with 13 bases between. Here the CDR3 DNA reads TGTGCCAGCAGCAGAGGACAGTCCCACACCATATATTTT. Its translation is CASSRGQSHTIYF.